The rows below give T cell receptor beta chains drawn from one sample of a study of blood T cell repertoires in COVID-19. Data came from immunoSEQ multiplex PCR; TCRdb stores just in-frame clones and leaves some out. The table shows approximately 170,000 clones, with around 79% occurring only once. Specimen: PBMCs or T cells enriched from blood (not recorded which). Source of these receptors: a woman in her 70s in a cohort exposed to, infected with or recovered from COVID-19 (not recorded which). The CDR3 runs from the conserved cysteine through the conserved F or W. Each record gives: J gene, D gene, clone size, V gene, CDR3 DNA, CDR3 protein. The D gene is left open where the match is weak. Clone size is given for some rows only: seen once, a few or many times, or a class if the clone is expanded.

TRBJ2-1	.	.	TRBV6-5	TGTGCCAGCAGTCGAAGGGGCGATCTCAATGAGCAGTTCTTC	CASSRRGDLNEQFF
TRBJ2-6	TRBD1	.	TRBV19	TGTGCCAGTAGTCGACAGGGAAGGACTGGGGCCAACGTCCTGACTTTC	CASSRQGRTGANVLTF
TRBJ2-3	.	once	TRBV24-1	TGTGCCACCAGTCGCGGAGATACGCAGTATTTT	CATSRGDTQYF
TRBJ1-1	TRBD1	.	TRBV10-3	TGTGCCATCAGTGAGACGACAGGGGCGGGTGAAGCTTTCTTT	CAISETTGAGEAFF
TRBJ1-2	.	.	TRBV28	TGTGCCAGTAGTCTCATCGACAGGAACTATGGCTACACCTTC	CASSLIDRNYGYTF
TRBJ2-2	.	few	TRBV19	TGTGCCAGTAGGTGGGCAGGCCGCGGGGAGCTGTTTTTT	CASRWAGRGELFF
TRBJ2-3	.	.	TRBV7-9	TGTGCCAGCAGCCGGGACATTTTTGATACGCAGTATTTT	CASSRDIFDTQYF
TRBJ2-2	.	once	TRBV11-1	TGTGCCAGCAGCCTGAGACAGGGAGGAACCGGGGAGCTGTTTTTT	CASSLRQGGTGELFF
TRBJ1-5	TRBD1	.	TRBV10-3	TGTGCCATGGGACAGGGGGCTGGTCAGCCCCAGCATTTT	CAMGQGAGQPQHF
TRBJ2-1	TRBD1	.	TRBV5-1	TGCGCCAGCAGCCCGGGGACAGGCGGAGCGTACAATGAGCAGTTCTTC	CASSPGTGGAYNEQFF
TRBJ1-1	.	.	TRBV30	TGTGCCTGGAGTCCAGGGATCAACACTGAAGCTTTCTTT	CAWSPGINTEAFF
TRBJ2-3	.	.	TRBV28	TGTGCCAGCAGTTTATCCTCAGATACGCAGTATTTT	CASSLSSDTQYF
TRBJ2-7	TRBD2	once	TRBV7-3	TGTGCCAGCAGCTGCGTCGAGGCGGGAGTCTACGAGCAGTACTTC	CASSCVEAGVYEQYF
TRBJ2-3	.	.	TRBV6-2/TRBV6-3	TGTGCCAGCAGTTCTTTCACCGGTGTGGGCGATACGCAGTATTTT	CASSSFTGVGDTQYF
TRBJ2-3	.	.	TRBV5-5	TGTGCCAGCAGCCTGGGGGCCGGGGGTGGCACAGATACGCAGTATTTT	CASSLGAGGGTDTQYF
TRBJ1-5	TRBD1	.	TRBV5-1	TGCGCCAGCAGCGAACAGGGGGGTCGCAATCAGCCCCAGCATTTT	CASSEQGGRNQPQHF
TRBJ1-4	.	few	TRBV18	TGTGCCAGCTCATCCAACAGACGAGATAATGAAAAACTGTTTTTT	CASSSNRRDNEKLFF
TRBJ2-7	.	.	TRBV11-3	TGTGCCAGCAGCTCGCAGGGGCACTCCTACGAGCAGTACTTC	CASSSQGHSYEQYF
TRBJ2-5	.	.	TRBV5-8	TGTGCCAGCAGCTTGGACAGCCAAGAGACCCAGTACTTC	CASSLDSQETQYF
TRBJ1-2	TRBD1	.	TRBV19	TGTGCCAGTAATCGACAGGGGGTGGACGGCTACACCTTC	CASNRQGVDGYTF
TRBJ2-1	.	.	TRBV24-1	TGTGCCACCAGTGATTCCTTTCTCAATGAGCAGTTCTTC	CATSDSFLNEQFF
TRBJ1-5	.	.	TRBV6-5	TGTGCCAGCATGGAGGGTCTACAGCCCCAGCATTTT	CASMEGLQPQHF
TRBJ1-2	.	few	TRBV3-1/TRBV3-2	TGTGCCAGCAGTCGAGGGAGGCAGGATGGCTACACCTTC	CASSRGRQDGYTF
TRBJ1-2	TRBD1	.	TRBV7-2	TGTGCCAGCAGCCTACGACAGGGTTGGTCTGGCTACACCTTC	CASSLRQGWSGYTF
TRBJ2-3	.	.	TRBV28	TGTGCCAGCAGCCCAGGTGGGGAGGGCACAGATACGCAGTATTTT	CASSPGGEGTDTQYF
TRBJ2-2	.	.	TRBV11-3	TGTGCCAGCAGCTTAGACCGGTCCGGGGAGCTGTTTTTT	CASSLDRSGELFF
TRBJ2-7	.	few	TRBV15	TGTGCCACCAGCAGAGCCCAGGGGACGGAAAGATACGAGCAGTACTTC	CATSRAQGTERYEQYF
TRBJ1-1	.	.	TRBV2	TGTGCCAGCAGCGCGGAAGCGCCCATGAACACTGAAGCTTTCTTT	CASSAEAPMNTEAFF
TRBJ2-7	TRBD2	.	TRBV28	TGTGCCAGCAGTCCCATGTTGGGACTAGCGGGAGGGCCCCAAGGCTATGGGCAGTACTTC	CASSPMLGLAGGPQGYGQYF
TRBJ1-2	.	.	TRBV5-1	TGCGCCAGCAGCCCGCCCCTCGGTAGCTCTGGCTACACCTTC	CASSPPLGSSGYTF
TRBJ1-2	.	.	TRBV7-3	TGTGCCAGCAGCTTAGTGGCAGGGGAGCACTATGGCTACACCTTC	CASSLVAGEHYGYTF
TRBJ2-4	TRBD1	.	TRBV5-1	TGCGCCAGCAGACGACAGGGAGAAAACATTCAGTACTTC	CASRRQGENIQYF
TRBJ2-4	.	.	TRBV4-3	TGCGCCAGCAGCCAAGAAACTTGGGGCACTCAGTACTTC	CASSQETWGTQYF
TRBJ2-7	TRBD2	.	TRBV4-1	TGCGCCAGCAGCCAACGGTGGGGTACTAGCGGGAGCTCCTACGAGCAGTACTTC	CASSQRWGTSGSSYEQYF
TRBJ1-5	TRBD1	.	TRBV15	TGTGCCACCAGCAGAGATCGGGGACAGTCTTATCAGCCCCAGCATTTT	CATSRDRGQSYQPQHF
TRBJ1-6	.	.	TRBV14	TGTGCCAGCAGCCAAGAAGCGATCTTCTACTATAATTCACCCCTCCACTTT	CASSQEAIFYYNSPLHF
TRBJ1-1	.	.	TRBV3-1/TRBV3-2	TGTGCCAGCAGCCCCGGACTGACGAACACTGAAGCTTTCTTT	CASSPGLTNTEAFF
TRBJ2-7	TRBD1	.	TRBV9	TGTGCCAGCAGCGTAGGACAGGGGCCTATCTACGAGCAGTACTTC	CASSVGQGPIYEQYF
TRBJ2-1	.	once	TRBV3-1/TRBV3-2	TGTGCCAGCAGCCTGAACAGGGACAATGAGCAGTTCTTC	CASSLNRDNEQFF
TRBJ2-7	.	.	TRBV12-3/TRBV12-4	TGTGCCAGCACTCGAGGATACGAGCAGTACTTC	CASTRGYEQYF
TRBJ1-6	.	few	TRBV28	TGTGCCAGCAGTTTCAGTAATTCACCCCTCCACTTT	CASSFSNSPLHF
TRBJ1-3	.	.	TRBV30	TGTGCCTGGAGTTGGGGAGGGCACTCTGGAAACACCATATATTTT	CAWSWGGHSGNTIYF
TRBJ2-1	.	.	TRBV28	TGTGCCAGCAGTTTCTTAGACAGCTCCTACAATGAGCAGTTCTTC	CASSFLDSSYNEQFF
TRBJ2-3	TRBD1	.	TRBV29-1	TGCAGCGTTGGGACGGACAGGGATACGCAGTATTTT	CSVGTDRDTQYF
TRBJ1-5	TRBD1	.	TRBV6-5	TGTGCCAGCAGTCGGACAGGGGTAAGCAATCAGCCCCAGCATTTT	CASSRTGVSNQPQHF
TRBJ1-5	.	.	TRBV10-3	TGTGCCATCAGTGACTTCGACAGAAGCAATCAGCCCCAGCATTTT	CAISDFDRSNQPQHF
TRBJ2-5	.	.	TRBV2	TGTGCCAGCAGTGAAAGATCAGGGGGGGAGACCCAGTACTTC	CASSERSGGETQYF
TRBJ1-2	.	.	TRBV28	TGTGCCAGCAGTTTGTTCCGCAGGCGGGCGGGCGGCTACACCTTC	CASSLFRRRAGGYTF
TRBJ2-5	TRBD1	.	TRBV18	TGTGCCAGCTCACCCAGGACAGGGAATCGACCAGGGGGCCAAGAGACCCAGTACTTC	CASSPRTGNRPGGQETQYF
TRBJ2-1	.	.	TRBV19	TGTGCCAGTAGTATAGGGGTTAGCGCCTCTCAGTCCAATGAGCAGTTCTTC	CASSIGVSASQSNEQFF
TRBJ1-5	.	few	TRBV12-3/TRBV12-4	TGTGCCAGCAGTTGGGGAGAACAGCCCCAGCATTTT	CASSWGEQPQHF
TRBJ2-5	TRBD2	once	TRBV4-1	TGCGCCAGCAGCCACCGGCCGGGGGGGCAAGAGACCCAGTACTTC	CASSHRPGGQETQYF
TRBJ2-5	TRBD1	.	TRBV11-2	TGTGCGACAATGGACAGGGATAAAGAGACCCAGTACTTC	CATMDRDKETQYF
TRBJ2-2	.	few	TRBV9	TGTGCCAGCAGCGTCAGATTGACCGGGGAGCTGTTTTTT	CASSVRLTGELFF
TRBJ1-1	.	many	TRBV3-1/TRBV3-2	TGTGCCAGCAGCCACAGACGGGGGAGGCCTTTCTTT	CASSHRRGRPFF